Listed here are 4 T cell receptor beta chains from one sample, sequenced in a study of cytomegalovirus exposure and HLA in healthy donors. The assay was immunoSEQ multiplex PCR, and TCRdb's table has in-frame clones only and misses some. The table records approximately 200,000 clones, around 88% of them present only once. The sample consisted of PBMCs. These TCRs come from a woman aged 18-29 years in good health and CMV-seronegative.

The gene calls are TRBV19 and TRBJ2-7; TRBD2 is a possible D gene (6 bases). Germline CDR1 LNHDA, CDR2 SQIVND (reference sequence). Trimming stripped 3 bases from V and 4 bases from J, with 10 bases between. The CDR3 length is 13 residues. The CDR3 nucleotides are TGTGCCAGTAGTATCAATGGGGGGTACGAGCAGTACTTC. Translated: CASSINGGYEQYF.

The chain links TRBV27 to TRBJ1-3; 8 nucleotides line up with TRBD1. There are 19 residues in the CDR3. Germline values: CDR1 MNHEY, CDR2 SMNVEV (reference sequence). The V segment lost 0 bases and the J segment 3 bases; nucleotides outside the gene matches: 13. This CDR3 is CASSLSDFRTGIRGNTIYF. Here the CDR3 DNA reads TGTGCCAGCAGTTTATCAGATTTCCGGACAGGGATTCGTGGAAACACCATATATTTT.

V is TRBV2 and J is TRBJ2-5; possibly TRBD1 for D (6 bases). This CDR3 comprises 17 residues. Germline V CDR1 and CDR2: SNHLY, FYNNEI. Trimming cost V 0 bases and J 5 bases, with 19 bases left between them. The CDR3, as DNA: TGTGCCAGCAGTGAAGCGACGGTTAGGGGGAAGGTGGAGACCCAGTACTTC. The encoded protein is CASSEATVRGKVETQYF.

The gene calls are TRBV9 and TRBJ1-5, with a possible D match to TRBD1 (6 bases). The germline V and J ends were trimmed by 1 base and 2 bases, with 13 bases remaining between them. The CDR3 totals 16 residues. CDR1 and CDR2 from the germline V gene are SGDLS and YYNGEE. CDR3 in DNA: TGTGCCAGCAGCGTAAGCGCCTCAGGGGGCAATCAGCCCCAGCATTTT. Translation gives CASSVSASGGNQPQHF.